This T cell receptor (beta chain) was identified in a study of cytomegalovirus exposure and HLA in healthy donors. PCR involved 60 Vbeta and 13 Jbeta primers. The assay was immunoSEQ multiplex PCR, and TCRdb's table has in-frame clones only and misses some. The table has around 140,000 clones, 80% seen once. V dropped 7 bases and J dropped 2; count of bases not matched to a gene: 3. Germline loops: CDR1 MNHEY, CDR2 SVGAGI. The CDR3 length is 13 residues. At collection, donors were nominally healthy, but unrecorded immune exposures were probable. Study-level findings and limits: The later analysis indicated that the majority of CMV-associated TCR beta chains appeared HLA-restricted. Prediction of most subjects' HLA-A and HLA-B alleles by TCR beta sequences was reportedly accurate. The study flagged roughly 150 TCR beta chains as cytomegalovirus-associated.

This clone appeared a few times. The antigen remains undetermined. The TCR was taken from a man between 40 and 49 years old in good health and CMV-seronegative. Sequences were obtained from PBMCs. The genes are TRBV6-5 and TRBJ2-3; TRBD1 agrees at 7 bases. The DNA for the CDR3 is TGTGCCAGCAAGGGACAGAACACAGATACGCAGTATTTT. It encodes CASKGQNTDTQYF.